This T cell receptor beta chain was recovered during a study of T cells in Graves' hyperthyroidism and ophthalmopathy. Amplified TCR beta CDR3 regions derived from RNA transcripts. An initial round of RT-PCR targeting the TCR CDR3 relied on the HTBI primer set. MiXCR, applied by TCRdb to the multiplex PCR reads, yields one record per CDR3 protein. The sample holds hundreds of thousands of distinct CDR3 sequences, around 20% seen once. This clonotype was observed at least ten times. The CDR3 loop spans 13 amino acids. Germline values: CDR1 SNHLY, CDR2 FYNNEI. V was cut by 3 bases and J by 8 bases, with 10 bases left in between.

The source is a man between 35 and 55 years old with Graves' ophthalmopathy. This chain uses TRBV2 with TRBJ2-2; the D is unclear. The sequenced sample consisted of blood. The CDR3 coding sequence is TGTGCCAGCAGTGAGTGGCTCTATGGGGAGCTGTTTTTT. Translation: CASSEWLYGELFF.